This T cell receptor (beta chain) is from a study of shared clonotypes between healthy human individuals. Donors, healthy HIV-negative adults, lacked recent acute infections or vaccinations. Researchers partitioned CD4+ cells into CD45RA+ naive and CD45RA-negative memory subsets. The assay was immunoSEQ multiplex PCR, and TCRdb's table has in-frame clones only and misses some. The sample consists of about 2.3 million clones, over 85% of them appearing once. CDR1 and CDR2 from the germline V gene are MRHNA and SNTAGT. V lost 4 bases, J lost 1 base, and 4 bases stayed unmatched. CDR3 length: 16 residues.

The specimen was naive CD4+ T cells from PBMCs. As to subset: CD45RA+ positively selected. The TCR was taken from a man between 18 and 29 years old in good health. Some clones in this sample may be carry-over from other donors' samples. The chain links TRBV6-4 to TRBJ2-1, with 10 bases matching TRBD2. CDR3 coding DNA: TGTGCCAGCAGTGCCGTTAGCGGGAGGTCCTACAATGAGCAGTTCTTC. Amino acids: CASSAVSGRSYNEQFF.